Presented here are 10 T cell receptor beta chains from one specimen sequenced in a study of PD-1 blockade in classical Hodgkin lymphoma (TCRdb year 2020). The sample's time point label is to be understood as: cycle 4 day 1 (C4D1), after five to seven weeks of nivolumab. Every trial patient had relapsed following autologous stem cell transplantation, and prior brentuximab vedotin exposure was what differed among cohorts A, B and C. Library prep was done by the immunoSEQ multiplex PCR assay. What TCRdb holds here is the immuneACCESS table cut down to in-frame rearrangements. Part of the clones is not present; checked against another copy, under half of the missing clones reflect an unresolved V gene, and the others are unexplained. Recorded for this sample are roughly 20,000 clones; 80% of them occurred a single time. Clones ranked in the top ten supply 7.2% of the sample. Here the sequenced sample was peripheral blood mononuclear cells (PBMCs), taken before the fourth cycle of nivolumab. These receptors all stem from a human donor with classical Hodgkin lymphoma.

The chain joins TRBV11-2 to TRBJ2-2; 10 bases align to TRBD1. J was trimmed by 7 bases and V by 1 base; bases with no gene match: 12. The germline CDR1 and CDR2 sequences are SGHAT and FQNNGV. The CDR3 is made up of 18 amino acids. The CDR3 loop reads CASSLAPLDRGRGGELFF. For the CDR3, the DNA is TGTGCCAGCAGCTTAGCTCCCTTAGACAGGGGGCGCGGCGGGGAGCTGTTTTTT.

The chain employs TRBV7-9 and TRBJ2-2; D is possibly TRBD1 or TRBD2 (5 bases each). Looked up from germline, CDR1 is SEHNR and CDR2 is FQNEAQ (reference sequence). This CDR3 is 13 amino acids long. The V gene lost 5 bases and the J gene lost 11 bases, with 15 bases spanning the gap. CDR3 sequence reads: CASSPMGDGELFF. The DNA for the CDR3 is TGTGCCAGCAGCCCCATGGGGGACGGAGAGCTGTTTTTT.

This rearrangement joins TRBV10-1 to TRBJ2-1; D possibly corresponds to TRBD2 (6 bases). Between the trimmed V and J ends, which lost 3 bases and 5 bases, there was a span of 11 bases. This CDR3 comprises 14 residues. CDR1 is WNHNN and CDR2 is SYGVQD in the germline V gene (reference sequence). This CDR3 reads CASSDGGSDNEQFF. The CDR3 DNA sequence: TGCGCCAGCAGTGATGGGGGGTCTGACAATGAGCAGTTCTTC.

The sample holds one count of this clone. The genes are TRBV6-1 and TRBJ2-2; 10 bases agree with TRBD1. CDR3 length: 15 residues. Germline CDR1 and CDR2: MNHNS and SASEGT. The junction had 3 bases not matched to a gene; V was cut back by 6 bases and J by 2 bases. This CDR3 reads CASRTGGSNTGELFF. The CDR3 DNA is TGTGCCAGCAGGACAGGGGGCTCCAACACCGGGGAGCTGTTTTTT.

The chain combines TRBV4-2 with TRBJ2-7; the D gene is possibly TRBD1 (6 bases). V lost 1 base to trimming and J lost 0 bases, with 10 bases between them. The CDR3 consists of 15 residues. Germline V gene sequence: CDR1 LGHNA, CDR2 YNFKEQ. CDR3 in DNA: TGTGCCAGCAGCCAAGGTCCAGGGGCCTCCTACGAGCAGTACTTC. Residues: CASSQGPGASYEQYF.

As regards this clone: Compared with germline, one end of the junction differs, possibly owing to a read error. J is TRBJ2-3 and V is TRBV15; TRBD1 agrees at 8 bases. In germline, CDR1 is LNHNV, CDR2 YYDKDF (reference sequence). CDR3 length: 16 residues. Here the CDR3 DNA reads TGTGCCACCAGCAGAGATGGACAGGGCAGAACAGGTACGCAGTATTTT. It encodes CATSRDGQGRTGTQYF.

The chain uses TRBV12-2 and TRBJ2-5; the table's TRBD2 call for D was not verified on the DNA. TRBV12-2 is deemed a pseudogene. The CDR3 loop spans 13 amino acids. This chain's CDR3 is CASRLATSGTQYF. CDR3 DNA sequence: TGTGCAAGTCGCTTAGCGACTTCGGGGACCCAGTACTTC.

This clone was seen once. The rearrangement uses TRBV6-5 and TRBJ2-7; 7 bases fit TRBD2. J lost 2 bases, V lost 1 base, and 5 bases had no gene match. The CDR3 sequence is 15 residues long. Germline loops: CDR1 MNHEY, CDR2 SVGAGI. CDR3 region: CASSYWGRGPYEQYF. The CDR3 nucleotides read TGTGCCAGCAGTTACTGGGGGAGGGGTCCCTACGAGCAGTACTTC.

The chain links TRBV29-1 to TRBJ1-2; the D is unclear. This CDR3 spans 12 amino acids. From germline, CDR1 is SQVTM and CDR2 ANQGSEA. The V end was cut by 0 bases, the J end by 4 bases, with 6 bases between. The CDR3 spells CSVEDPGYGYTF. CDR3 coding DNA: TGCAGCGTTGAAGATCCAGGCTATGGCTACACCTTC.

V and J are TRBV7-8 and TRBJ2-7, with 14 nucleotides matching TRBD2. Germline V gene data show CDR1 as SGHVS and CDR2 as FQNEAQ. This CDR3 region has 16 residues. The ends lost 3 bases at V and 7 bases at J; junction bases unmatched: 8. For the CDR3, the DNA is TGTGCCAGCAGCTTGACTAGCGGGGGGGCCTGGGAGGAGCAGTACTTC. This codes for CASSLTSGGAWEEQYF.